Listed below are T cell receptor beta chains from one sample, sequenced in a study of CD8 T cells in Susac syndrome. TCRdb reprocessed the immunoSEQ multiplex PCR reads with MiXCR, giving one entry per CDR3 protein. The sample lists some 130,000 distinct CDR3 sequences, about 95% seen once, with approximately 0.12% in the top ten. The sample taken for sequencing was CD4+ T cells from PBMCs. These receptors were obtained from a human donor with multiple sclerosis. Each CDR3 is given with its conserved first and last residue. D genes are given only for firm matches. Expanded clones are given a class, and other clones once, few, many or no size at all.

j_call | v_call | clone_size | d_call | cdr3_nt | cdr3_aa
TRBJ1-1 | TRBV30 | once | NA | TGTGCCTGGAGAGAGGCGTTCCGGATGAACACTGAAGCTTTCTTT | CAWREAFRMNTEAFF
TRBJ2-3 | TRBV20-1 | NA | TRBD1 | TGCAGTGCTAGGGGACAGGGCAGAGGTACGCAGTATTTT | CSARGQGRGTQYF
TRBJ2-7 | TRBV9 | NA | NA | TGTGCCAGCAGCGTAGAAGGGGGGGCTCTACACGAGCAGTACTTC | CASSVEGGALHEQYF
TRBJ1-4 | TRBV5-1 | NA | NA | TGCGCCAGCAGCTTGTCGGGGGCGCTTACTAATGAAAAACTGTTTTTT | CASSLSGALTNEKLFF
TRBJ2-7 | TRBV5-8 | NA | NA | TGTGCCAGCAGCTTGGTCCACAGACCTCCCTACGAGCAGTACTTC | CASSLVHRPPYEQYF
TRBJ2-1 | TRBV29-1 | NA | TRBD2 | TGCAGCGTTGAAGCTAGCGGGAGCTACAACGCCTACAATGAGCAGTTCTTC | CSVEASGSYNAYNEQFF
TRBJ1-2 | TRBV30 | NA | TRBD1 | TGTGCCTGGAGTAGAACCGACCCCGGGACAGGGAGTGGCTACACCTTC | CAWSRTDPGTGSGYTF
TRBJ1-2 | TRBV12-3/TRBV12-4 | NA | NA | TGTGCCAGCGCCCCGTTGCGAGGCCCGTATGGCTACACCTTC | CASAPLRGPYGYTF
TRBJ1-2 | TRBV20-1 | NA | NA | TGCAGTGCGCCTGGACAGCAAGGCTACACCTTC | CSAPGQQGYTF
TRBJ2-5 | TRBV4-2 | few | TRBD1 | TGTGCCAGCAGCAAGGGACAGCAAGAGACCCAGTACTTC | CASSKGQQETQYF
TRBJ2-3 | TRBV29-1 | NA | NA | TGCAGCGCCCGGAGGGGAGGCACAGATACGCAGTATTTT | CSARRGGTDTQYF
TRBJ2-7 | TRBV19 | NA | TRBD1 | TGTGCCAGTAGTCCCCAGGGACAGGGGACCTACGAGCAGTACTTC | CASSPQGQGTYEQYF
TRBJ2-6 | TRBV7-3 | NA | TRBD1 | TGTGCCAGCAGCTCCTCAGGGGGCAGCGGGGCCAACGTCCTGACTTTC | CASSSSGGSGANVLTF
TRBJ1-3 | TRBV7-8 | NA | NA | TGTGCCAGCAGCTCCAGCCCAGCCACTGGAAACACCATATATTTT | CASSSSPATGNTIYF
TRBJ1-5 | TRBV30 | NA | NA | TGTGCCTGGAGGGCAACAGGGTTACCTTATCAGCCCCAGCATTTT | CAWRATGLPYQPQHF
TRBJ2-1 | TRBV6-6 | NA | NA | TGTGCCAGCAGCGGGAGTTCAGGTGGGGGTGAGCAGTTCTTC | CASSGSSGGGEQFF
TRBJ1-2 | TRBV2 | NA | NA | TGTGCCAGCAGTGGAGGGCCGAACTATGGCTACACCTTC | CASSGGPNYGYTF